The present TCR beta chain was sequenced within a study of shared clonotypes between healthy human individuals. Assay used: immunoSEQ multiplex PCR; TCRdb lists only in-frame clones, some missing. The sample includes hundreds of thousands of clones, approximately 79% of them seen just once. V was trimmed by 5 bases and J by 6 bases, leaving 26 bases between them. This CDR3 is built from 17 residues. Germline CDR1 LNHDA, CDR2 SQIVND (reference sequence). This clone was detected a few times. Sequenced input: memory CD4+ T cells sorted from blood. This sample's subset: CD45RA-negative fraction. The TCR comes from a woman in her twenties or thirties in good health. V usage is TRBV19 and J usage is TRBJ2-7, with a possible D match to TRBD2 (5 bases). DNA of the CDR3: TGTGCCAGTAGTCCCCGGGATACACCCACCGTGCCGGGCGAGCAGTACTTC. Amino acids: CASSPRDTPTVPGEQYF.